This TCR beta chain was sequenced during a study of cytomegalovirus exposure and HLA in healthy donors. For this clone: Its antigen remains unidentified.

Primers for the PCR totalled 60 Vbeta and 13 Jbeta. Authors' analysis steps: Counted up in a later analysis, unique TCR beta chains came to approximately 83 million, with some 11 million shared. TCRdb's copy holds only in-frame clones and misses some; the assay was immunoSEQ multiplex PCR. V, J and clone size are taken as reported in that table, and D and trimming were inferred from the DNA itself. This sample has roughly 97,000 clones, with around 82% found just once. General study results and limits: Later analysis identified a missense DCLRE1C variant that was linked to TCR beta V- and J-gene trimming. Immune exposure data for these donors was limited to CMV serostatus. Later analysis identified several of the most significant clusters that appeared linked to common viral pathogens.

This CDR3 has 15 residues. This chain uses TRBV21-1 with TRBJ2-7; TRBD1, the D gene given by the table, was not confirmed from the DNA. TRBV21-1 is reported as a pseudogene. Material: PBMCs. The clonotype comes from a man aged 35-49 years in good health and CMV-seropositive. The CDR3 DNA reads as TGTGCCAGCAGCAAAGGCAGGACAGGGATCTTGGAGCAGTACTTC. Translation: CASSKGRTGILEQYF.